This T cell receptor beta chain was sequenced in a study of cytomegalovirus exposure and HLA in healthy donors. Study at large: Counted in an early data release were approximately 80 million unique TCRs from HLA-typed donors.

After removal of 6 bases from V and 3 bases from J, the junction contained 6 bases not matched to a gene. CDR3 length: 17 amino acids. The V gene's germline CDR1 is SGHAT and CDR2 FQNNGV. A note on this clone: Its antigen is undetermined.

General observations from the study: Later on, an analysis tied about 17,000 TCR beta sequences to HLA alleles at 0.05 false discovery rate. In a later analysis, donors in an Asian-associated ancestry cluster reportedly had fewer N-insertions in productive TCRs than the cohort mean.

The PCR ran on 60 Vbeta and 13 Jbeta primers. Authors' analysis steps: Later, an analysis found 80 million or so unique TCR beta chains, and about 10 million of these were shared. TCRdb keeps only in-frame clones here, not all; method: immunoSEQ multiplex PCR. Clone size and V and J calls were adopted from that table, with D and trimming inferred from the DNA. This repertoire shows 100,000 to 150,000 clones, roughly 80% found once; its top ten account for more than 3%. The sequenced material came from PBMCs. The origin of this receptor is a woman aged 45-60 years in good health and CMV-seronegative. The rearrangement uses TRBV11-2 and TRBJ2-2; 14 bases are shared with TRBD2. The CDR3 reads CASRGLAGESYTGELFF. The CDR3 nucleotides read TGTGCCAGCAGGGGACTAGCGGGAGAATCGTACACCGGGGAGCTGTTTTTT.